This T cell receptor beta chain is from a study of T cell responses to AZD1222 COVID-19 vaccine. V lost 3 bases to trimming and J lost 4 bases, with 7 bases between them. In germline, CDR1 is DFQATT, CDR2 SNEGSKA (reference sequence). The CDR3 sequence is 11 residues long. Repertoires were generated with immunoSEQ multiplex PCR, while TCRdb's copy carries only in-frame clones and drops some. The table records 80,000 or so clones, roughly 88% of them present only once. Here the sequenced sample was peripheral blood, taken 28 days after the second AZD1222 dose. This sequence was found in an adult who received the AZD1222 COVID-19 vaccine. This chain links TRBV20-1 with TRBJ2-7, with D possibly matching TRBD1 (5 bases). The chain's CDR3 is CSASDRYEQYF. The CDR3 region has the DNA TGCAGTGCTAGTGACAGATACGAGCAGTACTTC.